This entry lists 8 T cell receptor beta chains sequenced from one sample in a study of blood T cell repertoires in COVID-19 (dated by TCRdb to 2019 to 2021). The method behind the library was the immunoSEQ multiplex PCR assay. What TCRdb holds here is the immuneACCESS table cut down to in-frame rearrangements. Part of the clones is not present; checked against another copy, under half of the missing clones reflect an unresolved V gene, and the others are unexplained. A total of some 9,200 clones appear in this sample, roughly 80% of them only once. Together, the top ten hold 7% to 9% of the sample. The sample was peripheral blood. These receptors all stem from a man between 65 and 85 years old with active COVID-19.

J is TRBJ1-2 and V is TRBV6-1; possible D gene TRBD1, 5 bases. The CDR3 spans 14 residues. The V end lost 2 bases, the J end lost 3 bases, and 10 bases lay between the germline ends. Looked up from germline, CDR1 is MNHNS and CDR2 is SASEGT. DNA for the CDR3: TGTGCCAGCAGTGAAACCCAAGGGGACTATGGCTACACCTTC. Amino acid sequence: CASSETQGDYGYTF.

The chain links TRBV13 to TRBJ2-5, with a possible D match to TRBD2 (6 bases). Trimming took 2 bases from V and 2 from J, leaving 18 bases between them. This CDR3 has 17 amino acids. Per germline, CDR1 PRHDT and CDR2 FYEKMQ (reference sequence). CDR3 in amino acids: CASSLRRGRASQETQYF. The CDR3 nucleotides are TGTGCCAGCAGCTTAAGGAGGGGACGGGCTTCACAAGAGACCCAGTACTTC.

The rearrangement joins TRBV11-1 to TRBJ1-6, with D possibly matching TRBD1 (6 bases). V shed 5 bases and J shed 8 bases, with 16 bases lying between them. The CDR3 totals 15 residues. In germline, CDR1 is SGHAT, CDR2 FQDESV (reference sequence). This CDR3 is CASSPDTGTYSPLHF. The DNA of the CDR3 is TGTGCCAGCAGCCCAGATACAGGGACGTATTCACCCCTCCACTTT.

This chain connects TRBV18 to TRBJ1-4; D might be TRBD1 (5 bases). Per germline, CDR1 KGHSH and CDR2 LQKENI. Trimming cost V 3 bases and J 3 bases, with 11 bases left between them. The CDR3 totals 15 residues. CDR3 nucleotide sequence: TGTGCCAGCTCACCCTACGGAGGGGCTAATGAAAAACTGTTTTTT. Translation: CASSPYGGANEKLFF.

This clone was found once. This rearrangement joins TRBV27 to TRBJ2-3; TRBD2 might be the D (6 bases). The CDR3 spans 16 residues. V shed 6 bases and J shed 0 bases, with 16 bases lying between them. Germline V gives CDR1 MNHEY, CDR2 SMNVEV (reference sequence). Here the CDR3 reads CASRPSSAPSTDTQYF. In nucleotides, the CDR3 is TGTGCCAGCAGGCCCTCTAGCGCCCCTAGCACAGATACGCAGTATTTT.

The chain uses TRBV7-3 and TRBJ2-5; the D is unclear. Per germline, CDR1 SGHTA and CDR2 FQGTGA. V lost 4 bases, J lost 2 bases, and 8 bases lay in between. This CDR3 comprises 13 residues. CDR3 sequence: CASSSTPQETQYF. In DNA form, the CDR3 reads TGTGCCAGCAGCTCGACACCACAAGAGACCCAGTACTTC.

CDR3 nucleotide sequence: TGTGCCAGCAGCTCGACTAGCGGGGTAAACACCGGGGAGCTGTTTTTT. Translation gives CASSSTSGVNTGELFF. The chain is built from TRBV7-3 and TRBJ2-2, with 11 bases identical to TRBD2. CDR1 and CDR2 (germline): SGHTA, FQGTGA. There are 16 residues in the CDR3. Trimming cost V 4 bases and J 2 bases; bases outside gene matches: 3.

The V gene is TRBV15, the J gene TRBJ2-7; 7 positions match TRBD1. The CDR3 length is 15 residues. The trim removed 3 bases at V and 7 bases at J, leaving 12 bases unmatched. Germline V lookup: CDR1 LNHNV, CDR2 YYDKDF (reference sequence). CDR3: CATSRTRDSTKEQYF. CDR3 sequence (DNA): TGTGCCACCAGCAGGACCCGGGACAGCACAAAGGAGCAGTACTTC.